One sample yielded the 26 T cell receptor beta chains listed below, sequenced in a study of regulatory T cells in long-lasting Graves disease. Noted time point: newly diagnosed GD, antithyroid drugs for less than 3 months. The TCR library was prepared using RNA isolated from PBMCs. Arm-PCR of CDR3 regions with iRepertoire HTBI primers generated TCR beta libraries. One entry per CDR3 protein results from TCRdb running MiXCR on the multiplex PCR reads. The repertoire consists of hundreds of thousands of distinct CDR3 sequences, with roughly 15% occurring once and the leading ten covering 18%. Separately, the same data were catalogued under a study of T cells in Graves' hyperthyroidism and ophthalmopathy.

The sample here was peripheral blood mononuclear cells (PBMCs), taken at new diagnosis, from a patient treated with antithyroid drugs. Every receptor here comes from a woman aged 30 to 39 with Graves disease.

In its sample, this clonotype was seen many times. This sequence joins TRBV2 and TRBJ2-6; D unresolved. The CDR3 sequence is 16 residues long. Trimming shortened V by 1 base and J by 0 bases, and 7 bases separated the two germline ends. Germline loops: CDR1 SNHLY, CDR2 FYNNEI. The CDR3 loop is CASSEVTSSGANVLTF. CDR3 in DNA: TGTGCCAGCAGTGAAGTGACAAGCTCTGGGGCCAACGTCCTGACTTTC.

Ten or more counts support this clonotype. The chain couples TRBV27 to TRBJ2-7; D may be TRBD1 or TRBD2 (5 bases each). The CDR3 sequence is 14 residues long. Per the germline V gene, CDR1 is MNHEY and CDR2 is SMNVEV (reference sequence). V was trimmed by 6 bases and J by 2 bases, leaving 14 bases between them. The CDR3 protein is CASSHDGTTYEQYF. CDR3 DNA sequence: TGTGCCAGCAGCCACGACGGGACCACCTACGAGCAGTACTTC.

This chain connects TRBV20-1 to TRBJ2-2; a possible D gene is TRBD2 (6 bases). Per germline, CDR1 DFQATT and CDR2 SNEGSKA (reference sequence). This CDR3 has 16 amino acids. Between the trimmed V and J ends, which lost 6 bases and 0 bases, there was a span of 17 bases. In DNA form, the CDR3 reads TGCAGTGCCAGGTCGTTTGCGGGGACGAACACCGGGGAGCTGTTTTTT. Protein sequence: CSARSFAGTNTGELFF.

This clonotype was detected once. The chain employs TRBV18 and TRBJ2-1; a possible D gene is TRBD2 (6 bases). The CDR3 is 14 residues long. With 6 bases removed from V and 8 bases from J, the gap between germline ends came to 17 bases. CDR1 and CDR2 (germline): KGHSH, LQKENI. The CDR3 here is CASSGSSLIDEQFF. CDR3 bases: TGTGCCAGCTCCGGGAGTTCTTTAATCGATGAGCAGTTCTTC.

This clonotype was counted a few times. Here the CDR3 reads CASTPHAGSGYTF. The CDR3 nucleotides are TGTGCCAGTACCCCCCACGCGGGGTCTGGCTACACCTTC. The V gene is TRBV5-6, the J gene TRBJ1-2, with D unresolved. There are 13 residues in the CDR3. Germline CDR1 reads SGHDT; CDR2 reads YYEEEE. Deletions cut 8 bases from V and 7 bases from J, with 18 bases between.

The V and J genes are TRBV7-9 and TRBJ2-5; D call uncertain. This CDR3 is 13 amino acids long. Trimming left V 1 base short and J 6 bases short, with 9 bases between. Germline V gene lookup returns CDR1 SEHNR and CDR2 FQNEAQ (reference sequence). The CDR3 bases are TGTGCCAGCAGCTTAGGAGAGGCGAAGACCCAGTACTTC. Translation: CASSLGEAKTQYF.

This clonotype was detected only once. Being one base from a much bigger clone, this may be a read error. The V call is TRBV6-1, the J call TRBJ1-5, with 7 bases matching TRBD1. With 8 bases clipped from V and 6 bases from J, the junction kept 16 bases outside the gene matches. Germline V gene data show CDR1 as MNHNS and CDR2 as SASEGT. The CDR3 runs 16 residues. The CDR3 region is CASGNERQGVGQPQHF. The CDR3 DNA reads TGTGCCAGCGGAAACGAACGCCAGGGGGTCGGTCAGCCCCAGCATTTT.

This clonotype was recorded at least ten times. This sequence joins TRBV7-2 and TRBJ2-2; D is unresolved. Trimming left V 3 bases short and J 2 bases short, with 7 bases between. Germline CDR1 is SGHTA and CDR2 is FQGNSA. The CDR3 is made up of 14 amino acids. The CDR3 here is CASSLATNTGELFF. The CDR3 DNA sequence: TGTGCCAGCAGCTTGGCTACAAACACCGGGGAGCTGTTTTTT.

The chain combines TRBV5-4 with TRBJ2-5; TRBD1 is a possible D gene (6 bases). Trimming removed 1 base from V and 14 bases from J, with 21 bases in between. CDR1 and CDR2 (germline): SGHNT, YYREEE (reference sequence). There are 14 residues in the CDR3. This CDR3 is CASSLTGIYPVVYF. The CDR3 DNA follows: TGTGCCAGCAGCTTGACAGGGATATATCCCGTGGTCTACTTC.

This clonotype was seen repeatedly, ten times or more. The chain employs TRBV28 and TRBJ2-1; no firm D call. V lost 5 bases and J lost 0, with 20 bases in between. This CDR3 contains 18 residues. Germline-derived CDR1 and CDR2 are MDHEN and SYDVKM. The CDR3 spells CASSPLSTLVSSYNEQFF. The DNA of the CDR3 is TGTGCCAGCAGTCCCCTTTCTACACTGGTGAGCTCCTACAATGAGCAGTTCTTC.

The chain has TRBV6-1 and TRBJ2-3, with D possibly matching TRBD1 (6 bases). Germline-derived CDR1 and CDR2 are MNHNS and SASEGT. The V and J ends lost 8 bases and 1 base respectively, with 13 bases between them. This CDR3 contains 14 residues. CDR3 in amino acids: CASSVGAGTDTQYF. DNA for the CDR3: TGTGCCAGCTCTGTGGGGGCAGGCACAGATACGCAGTATTTT.

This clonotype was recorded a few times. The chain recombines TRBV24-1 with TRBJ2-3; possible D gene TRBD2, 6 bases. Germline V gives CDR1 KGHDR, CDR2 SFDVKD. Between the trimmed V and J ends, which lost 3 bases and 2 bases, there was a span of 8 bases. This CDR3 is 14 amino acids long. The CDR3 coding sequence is TGTGCCACCAGTGATAGGAGGGCCACAGATACGCAGTATTTT. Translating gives CATSDRRATDTQYF.

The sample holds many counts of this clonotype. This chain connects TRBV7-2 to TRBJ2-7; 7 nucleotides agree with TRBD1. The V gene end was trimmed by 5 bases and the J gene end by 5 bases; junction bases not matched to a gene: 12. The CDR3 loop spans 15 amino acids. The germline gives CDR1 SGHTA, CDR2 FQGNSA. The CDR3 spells CASSVGQVVAHEQYF. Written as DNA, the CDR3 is TGTGCCAGCAGCGTAGGACAGGTAGTAGCCCACGAGCAGTACTTC.

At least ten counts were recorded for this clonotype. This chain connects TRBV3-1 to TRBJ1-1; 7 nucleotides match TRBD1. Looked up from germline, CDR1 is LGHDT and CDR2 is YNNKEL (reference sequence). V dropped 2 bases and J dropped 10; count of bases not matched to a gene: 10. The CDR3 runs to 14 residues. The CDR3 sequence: CASSQKGAGLSAFF. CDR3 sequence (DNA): TGTGCCAGCAGCCAAAAGGGGGCAGGGCTTTCAGCTTTCTTT.

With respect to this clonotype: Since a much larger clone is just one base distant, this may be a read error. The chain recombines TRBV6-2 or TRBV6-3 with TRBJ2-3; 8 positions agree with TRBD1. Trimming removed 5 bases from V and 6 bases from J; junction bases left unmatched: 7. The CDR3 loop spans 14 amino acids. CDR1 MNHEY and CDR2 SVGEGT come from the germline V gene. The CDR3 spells CASSHYRGADTQYF. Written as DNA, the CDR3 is TGTGCCAGCAGTCATTACAGGGGGGCCGATACGCAGTATTTT.

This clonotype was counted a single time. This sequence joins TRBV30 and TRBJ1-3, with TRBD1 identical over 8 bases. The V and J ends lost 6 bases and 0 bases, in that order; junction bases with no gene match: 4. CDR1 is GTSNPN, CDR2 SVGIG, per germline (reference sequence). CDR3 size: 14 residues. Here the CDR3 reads CACRGLSSGNTIYF. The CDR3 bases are TGTGCCTGCAGGGGGCTATCCTCTGGAAACACCATATATTTT.

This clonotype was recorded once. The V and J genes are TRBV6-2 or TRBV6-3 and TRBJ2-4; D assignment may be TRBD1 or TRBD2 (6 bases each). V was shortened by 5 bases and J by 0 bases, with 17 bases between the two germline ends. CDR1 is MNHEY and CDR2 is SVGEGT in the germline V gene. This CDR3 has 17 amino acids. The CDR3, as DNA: TGTGCCAGCAGTGCTAGGGGGGTTAACGGAGCCAAAAACATTCAGTACTTC. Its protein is CASSARGVNGAKNIQYF.

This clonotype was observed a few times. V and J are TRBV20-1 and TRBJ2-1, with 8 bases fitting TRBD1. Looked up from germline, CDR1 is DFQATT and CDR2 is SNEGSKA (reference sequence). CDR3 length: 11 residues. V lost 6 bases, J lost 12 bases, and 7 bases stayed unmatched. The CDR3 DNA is TGCAGTGCCTCGGGACAGGTCATGCAGTTCTTC. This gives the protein CSASGQVMQFF.

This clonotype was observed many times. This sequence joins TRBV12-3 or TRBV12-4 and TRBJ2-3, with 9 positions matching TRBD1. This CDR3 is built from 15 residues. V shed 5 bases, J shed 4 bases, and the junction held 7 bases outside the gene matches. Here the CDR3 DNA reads TGTGCCAGCAGTCCGGACAGGGGAACGGCAGATACGCAGTATTTT. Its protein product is CASSPDRGTADTQYF.

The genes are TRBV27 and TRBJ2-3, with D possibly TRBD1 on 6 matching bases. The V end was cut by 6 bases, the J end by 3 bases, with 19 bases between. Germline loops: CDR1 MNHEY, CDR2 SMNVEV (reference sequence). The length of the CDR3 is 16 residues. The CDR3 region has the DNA TGTGCCAGCAGACCAGGGGTTGTGCTTATTACAGATACGCAGTATTTT. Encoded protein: CASRPGVVLITDTQYF.

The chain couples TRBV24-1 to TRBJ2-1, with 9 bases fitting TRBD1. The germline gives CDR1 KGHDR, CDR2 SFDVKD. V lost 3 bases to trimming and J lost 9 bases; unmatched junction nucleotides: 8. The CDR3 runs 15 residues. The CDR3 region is CATSDPTGGFFEQFF. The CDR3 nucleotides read TGTGCCACCAGTGATCCGACAGGGGGGTTCTTTGAGCAGTTCTTC.

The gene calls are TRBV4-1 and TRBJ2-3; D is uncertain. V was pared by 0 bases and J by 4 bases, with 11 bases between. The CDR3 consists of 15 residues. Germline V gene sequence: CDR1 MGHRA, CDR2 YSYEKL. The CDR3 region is CASSQDDAFSDTQYF. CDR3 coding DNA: TGCGCCAGCAGCCAAGATGACGCGTTCTCAGATACGCAGTATTTT.

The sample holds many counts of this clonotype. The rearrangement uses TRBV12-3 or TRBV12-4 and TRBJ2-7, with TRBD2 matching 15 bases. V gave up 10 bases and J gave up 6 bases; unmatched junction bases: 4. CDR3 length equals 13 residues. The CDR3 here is CATGTSGRIEQYF. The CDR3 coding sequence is TGTGCCACCGGGACTAGCGGGAGGATCGAGCAGTACTTC.

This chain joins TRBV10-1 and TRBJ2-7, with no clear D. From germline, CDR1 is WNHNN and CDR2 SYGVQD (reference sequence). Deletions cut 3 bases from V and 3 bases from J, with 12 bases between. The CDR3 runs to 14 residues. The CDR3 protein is CASSESLGLYEQYF. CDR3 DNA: TGCGCCAGCAGTGAATCTCTCGGGCTCTACGAGCAGTACTTC.

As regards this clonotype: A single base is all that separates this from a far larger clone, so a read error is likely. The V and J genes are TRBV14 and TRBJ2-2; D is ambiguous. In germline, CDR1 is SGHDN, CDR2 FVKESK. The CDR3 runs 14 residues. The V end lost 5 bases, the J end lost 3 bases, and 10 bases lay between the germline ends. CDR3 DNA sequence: TGTGCCAGCAGCATGAGACAACACACCGGGGAGCTGTTTTTT. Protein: CASSMRQHTGELFF.

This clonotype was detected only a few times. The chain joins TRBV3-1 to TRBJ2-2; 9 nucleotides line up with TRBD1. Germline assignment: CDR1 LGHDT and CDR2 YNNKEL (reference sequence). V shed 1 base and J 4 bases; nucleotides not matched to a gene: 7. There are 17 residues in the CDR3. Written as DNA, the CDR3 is TGTGCCAGCAGCCAAGTACCGGGACAGGGCGGCACCGGGGAGCTGTTTTTT. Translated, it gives CASSQVPGQGGTGELFF.